These 19 T cell receptor beta chains came from one sample sequenced in a study of T cells in Graves' hyperthyroidism and ophthalmopathy. RNA transcripts were the template for amplifying TCR beta CDR3 regions. The study used the HTBI primer set for a first-round RT-PCR of the TCR CDR3. TCRdb used MiXCR to reprocess the multiplex PCR reads, holding one entry per CDR3 protein. The table includes hundreds of thousands of distinct CDR3 sequences, 14% detected once. The specimen was blood. These TCRs come from a young woman with Graves' hyperthyroidism.

This clonotype was seen more than once but under ten times. V is TRBV20-1 and J is TRBJ2-1, with 9 bases fitting TRBD2. Germline CDR1 reads DFQATT; CDR2 reads SNEGSKA (reference sequence). This CDR3 spans 15 amino acids. The J segment lost 7 bases and the V segment lost 0 bases, leaving 7 bases of the junction unmatched. CDR3 amino acids: CSARDLAGTPNEQFF. The CDR3 DNA sequence: TGCAGTGCTAGAGATCTAGCGGGGACCCCTAATGAGCAGTTCTTC.

Only a few counts were recorded for this clonotype. The chain has TRBV7-9 and TRBJ2-5; 10 nucleotides agree with TRBD2. The J segment lost 1 base and the V segment lost 5 bases, leaving 4 bases of the junction unmatched. The germline gives CDR1 SEHNR, CDR2 FQNEAQ (reference sequence). This CDR3 is 15 amino acids long. The CDR3 protein is CASSLSGRSQETQYF. Here the CDR3 DNA reads TGTGCCAGCAGCCTTAGCGGGAGGTCCCAAGAGACCCAGTACTTC.

This clonotype has more than one count but fewer than ten. J is TRBJ2-7 and V is TRBV2; the match to TRBD2 covers 8 bases. The V gene's germline CDR1 is SNHLY and CDR2 FYNNEI. This CDR3 comprises 16 residues. J was trimmed by 3 bases and V by 7 bases; bases with no gene match: 14. CDR3 region: CASKFGAGDFGYEQYF. In DNA form, the CDR3 reads TGTGCCAGCAAATTCGGAGCGGGAGATTTTGGCTACGAGCAGTACTTC.

This clonotype showed up just a few times. The genes are TRBV20-1 and TRBJ1-6; D is ambiguous. V lost 5 bases, J lost 7 bases, and 12 bases lay in between. CDR3 size: 13 residues. Germline V gives CDR1 DFQATT, CDR2 SNEGSKA (reference sequence). The CDR3 DNA sequence: TGCAGTGCTGCGAATCAGCCGAATTCACCCCTCCACTTT. It encodes CSAANQPNSPLHF.

This clonotype has ten or more counts. The rearrangement links TRBV10-3 to TRBJ2-3; D is unresolved. The V end was cut by 2 bases, the J end by 4 bases, with 7 bases between. The CDR3 contains 13 residues. Looked up from germline, CDR1 is ENHRY and CDR2 is SYGVKD. CDR3 residues: CAISERTPDTQYF. The CDR3 DNA reads as TGTGCCATCAGTGAGAGGACCCCAGATACGCAGTATTTT.

This clonotype has at least ten counts. CDR3 sequence: CASSLEAVRGNYGYTF. DNA of the CDR3: TGCGCCAGCAGCTTGGAGGCAGTCAGGGGTAACTATGGCTACACCTTC. The chain joins TRBV5-1 to TRBJ1-2, with TRBD1 as a possible D gene (6 bases). CDR1 is SGHRS, CDR2 YFSETQ, per germline. The CDR3 runs 16 residues. Trimming shortened V by 0 bases and J by 1 base, and 13 bases separated the two germline ends.

This clonotype showed up just a few times. This sequence joins TRBV19 and TRBJ2-7, with D possibly matching TRBD1 (6 bases). The germline V gene has CDR1 LNHDA and CDR2 SQIVND (reference sequence). The CDR3 contains 11 residues. V was clipped by 8 bases and J by 4 bases, with 9 bases between them. CDR3 sequence: CASGTRYEQYF. Written as DNA, the CDR3 is TGTGCCAGTGGGACACGGTACGAGCAGTACTTC.

This clonotype was observed many times. This chain uses TRBV7-8 with TRBJ1-5; TRBD1 is a possible D gene (5 bases). This CDR3 comprises 13 residues. V gave up 3 bases and J gave up 4 bases, with 7 bases separating them. Germline values: CDR1 SGHVS, CDR2 FQNEAQ. The CDR3: CASSFQGNQPQHF. The CDR3, as DNA: TGTGCCAGCAGCTTTCAGGGAAATCAGCCCCAGCATTTT.

The chain carries TRBV20-1 and TRBJ1-5; D not certain. The CDR3 extends over 13 amino acids. CDR1 is DFQATT and CDR2 is SNEGSKA in the germline V gene (reference sequence). The V and J ends lost 0 bases and 5 bases respectively, with 8 bases between them. CDR3 sequence reads: CSARDLEYQPQHF. The CDR3 DNA reads TGCAGTGCTAGAGATTTAGAATATCAGCCCCAGCATTTT.

This clonotype was found many times. V and J are TRBV27 and TRBJ2-7; D is tentatively TRBD1 or TRBD2 (7 bases each). The V gene's germline CDR1 is MNHEY and CDR2 SMNVEV (reference sequence). The V and J ends lost 7 bases and 3 bases respectively, with 19 bases between them. CDR3 length: 15 residues. The CDR3 loop is CASTPGRGLHYEQYF. The DNA for the CDR3 is TGTGCCAGCACCCCGGGGAGGGGGCTCCACTACGAGCAGTACTTC.

The genes are TRBV6-1 and TRBJ2-5; TRBD1 agrees at 9 bases. Germline V gene data show CDR1 as MNHNS and CDR2 as SASEGT. With V trimmed by 8 bases and J by 4 bases, 11 bases remained unmatched. The CDR3 has 15 residues. The CDR3 region is CASGLSTGGLETQYF. CDR3 bases: TGTGCCAGCGGATTGTCGACAGGGGGATTAGAGACCCAGTACTTC.

This chain connects TRBV16 to TRBJ2-7, with unresolved D. The germline V gene encodes CDR1 KGHSY and CDR2 FQNENV. This CDR3 is built from 15 residues. V lost 0 bases, J lost 3 bases, and 12 bases lay in between. DNA for the CDR3: TGTGCCAGCAGCCAATCCGGCACTGAAGACTACGAGCAGTACTTC. Protein sequence: CASSQSGTEDYEQYF.

For this clonotype: A junction boundary mismatches the germline segment, possibly from a read error. The chain employs TRBV25-1 and TRBJ1-2, with 8 bases identical to TRBD1. The CDR3 sequence is 13 residues long. CDR1 is MGHDK and CDR2 is SYGVNS in the germline V gene. CDR3 coding DNA: TGTGCCAGCGGGACAGGCCGGGAGCGGGGCTGCACCTTC. It encodes CASGTGRERGCTF.

V usage is TRBV28 and J usage is TRBJ1-1, with 11 bases aligning to TRBD1. The germline CDR1 and CDR2 sequences are MDHEN and SYDVKM. The CDR3 covers 16 residues. V gave up 3 bases and J gave up 1 base; unmatched junction bases: 4. The CDR3 region is CASSFGTGGGNTEAFF. The CDR3 coding sequence is TGTGCCAGCAGTTTTGGGACAGGGGGTGGGAACACTGAAGCTTTCTTT.

The V and J genes are TRBV19 and TRBJ2-2, with 7 bases that match TRBD2. CDR1 and CDR2 (germline): LNHDA, SQIVND (reference sequence). V lost 7 bases and J lost 5; bases outside the gene matches: 7. There are 14 residues in the CDR3. The chain's CDR3 is CASNPGGPTGELFF. The CDR3 DNA sequence: TGTGCCAGTAACCCGGGAGGACCTACCGGGGAGCTGTTTTTT.

This clonotype was detected only a few times. The gene calls are TRBV29-1 and TRBJ2-5; TRBD1 or TRBD2 may be the D gene (6 bases each). The CDR3 runs 16 residues. CDR1 is SQVTM, CDR2 ANQGSEA, per germline. V lost 1 base, J lost 3 bases, and 18 bases lay in between. The CDR3 here is CSVEVSAIGGKETQYF. CDR3 DNA: TGCAGCGTTGAAGTCTCGGCGATAGGGGGGAAAGAGACCCAGTACTTC. The variable domain in full, with the rest retrieved from reference TRBV29-1 and TRBJ2-5, is SAVISQKPSRDICQRGTSLTIQCQVDSQVTMMFWYRQQPGQSLTLIATANQGSEATYESGFVIDKFPISRPNLTFSTLTVSNMSPEDSSIYLCSVEVSAIGGKETQYFGPGTRLLVL.

This clonotype was observed at least ten times. This chain links TRBV7-9 with TRBJ2-7; D is ambiguous. Between the trimmed V and J ends, which lost 5 bases and 6 bases, there was a span of 23 bases. This CDR3 spans 16 amino acids. Germline lookup yields CDR1 SEHNR and CDR2 FQNEAQ (reference sequence). The CDR3 region has the DNA TGTGCCAGCAGCCTAGTGGGTGGCGGAGTCCCGGGCGAGCAGTACTTC. It yields the protein CASSLVGGGVPGEQYF.

This clonotype was observed a handful of times. V usage is TRBV12-3 or TRBV12-4 and J usage is TRBJ1-5, with D tentatively TRBD1 (5 bases). V lost 1 base and J lost 11, with 9 bases in between. This CDR3 contains 12 residues. DNA for the CDR3: TGTGCCAGCAGTTTAGGGGGGGGGACCCAGCATTTT. This sequence encodes CASSLGGGTQHF.

At least ten counts were recorded for this clonotype. The chain uses TRBV7-2 and TRBJ2-7; D is unclear. From germline, CDR1 is SGHTA and CDR2 FQGNSA. The germline V and J ends were trimmed by 2 bases and 2 bases, with 13 bases remaining between them. The CDR3 has 15 amino acids. The CDR3 sequence is CASSLMPQIAYEQYF. The CDR3 nucleotides read TGTGCCAGCAGCTTAATGCCCCAAATCGCCTACGAGCAGTACTTC.